This T cell receptor (beta chain) emerged from a study of T cell clusters in autoimmune cytopenias. Study overall: Per sample, median TRB depth was roughly 50,000 reads, yielding a median 2,350 distinct clonotypes.

Broader study findings: The T cell clusters were defined only in silico, without experimental functional validation.

The CDR3 length is 15 residues. Germline CDR1 is MNHNY and CDR2 is SVGAGI (reference sequence). TRB amplification used 200 to 250 ng of peripheral blood genomic DNA. This clonotype is deemed medium-sized by its frequency. The target antigen is unknown. Multiplex touch-down PCR amplified TRB using TRB-A and TRB-B pools in one tube. TCRdb reanalyzed the multiplex PCR reads and collapses them to one entry per CDR3 protein, without DNA. The sample data list about 3,300 distinct CDR3 sequences. The chain has TRBV6-6 and TRBJ1-5; lacking DNA, the TRBD1 call made by TCRdb goes unchecked. The TCR comes from a human donor with an autoimmune cytopenia or autoimmune hepatitis (not recorded which). Material: peripheral blood. This chain's CDR3 is CASSYTDSSNQPQHF.